This T cell receptor (beta chain) was profiled in a study of regulatory T cells in long-lasting Graves disease. This clonotype has ten or more counts. Time point defined: newly diagnosed GD, antithyroid drugs for less than 3 months. PBMCs provided the RNA from which the TCR library was made. Libraries of TCR beta came from iRepertoire HTBI primers plus Arm-PCR of CDR3 regions. TCRdb called the multiplex PCR reads again in MiXCR, with one record for every CDR3 protein. Here the sample spans approximately 300,000 distinct CDR3 sequences, more than 15% being singletons. Germline lookup yields CDR1 KGHDR and CDR2 SFDVKD. Trimming removed 4 bases from V and 0 bases from J, with 14 bases in between. The CDR3 is 17 residues long.

This clonotype was obtained from a female donor with Graves disease. The specimen was peripheral blood mononuclear cells (PBMCs), collected at new diagnosis, from a patient treated with antithyroid drugs. The chain combines TRBV24-1 with TRBJ2-2; D might be TRBD2 (5 bases). The CDR3 is CATSESGGSANTGELFF. The CDR3 bases are TGTGCCACCAGTGAATCCGGAGGATCCGCGAACACCGGGGAGCTGTTTTTT.